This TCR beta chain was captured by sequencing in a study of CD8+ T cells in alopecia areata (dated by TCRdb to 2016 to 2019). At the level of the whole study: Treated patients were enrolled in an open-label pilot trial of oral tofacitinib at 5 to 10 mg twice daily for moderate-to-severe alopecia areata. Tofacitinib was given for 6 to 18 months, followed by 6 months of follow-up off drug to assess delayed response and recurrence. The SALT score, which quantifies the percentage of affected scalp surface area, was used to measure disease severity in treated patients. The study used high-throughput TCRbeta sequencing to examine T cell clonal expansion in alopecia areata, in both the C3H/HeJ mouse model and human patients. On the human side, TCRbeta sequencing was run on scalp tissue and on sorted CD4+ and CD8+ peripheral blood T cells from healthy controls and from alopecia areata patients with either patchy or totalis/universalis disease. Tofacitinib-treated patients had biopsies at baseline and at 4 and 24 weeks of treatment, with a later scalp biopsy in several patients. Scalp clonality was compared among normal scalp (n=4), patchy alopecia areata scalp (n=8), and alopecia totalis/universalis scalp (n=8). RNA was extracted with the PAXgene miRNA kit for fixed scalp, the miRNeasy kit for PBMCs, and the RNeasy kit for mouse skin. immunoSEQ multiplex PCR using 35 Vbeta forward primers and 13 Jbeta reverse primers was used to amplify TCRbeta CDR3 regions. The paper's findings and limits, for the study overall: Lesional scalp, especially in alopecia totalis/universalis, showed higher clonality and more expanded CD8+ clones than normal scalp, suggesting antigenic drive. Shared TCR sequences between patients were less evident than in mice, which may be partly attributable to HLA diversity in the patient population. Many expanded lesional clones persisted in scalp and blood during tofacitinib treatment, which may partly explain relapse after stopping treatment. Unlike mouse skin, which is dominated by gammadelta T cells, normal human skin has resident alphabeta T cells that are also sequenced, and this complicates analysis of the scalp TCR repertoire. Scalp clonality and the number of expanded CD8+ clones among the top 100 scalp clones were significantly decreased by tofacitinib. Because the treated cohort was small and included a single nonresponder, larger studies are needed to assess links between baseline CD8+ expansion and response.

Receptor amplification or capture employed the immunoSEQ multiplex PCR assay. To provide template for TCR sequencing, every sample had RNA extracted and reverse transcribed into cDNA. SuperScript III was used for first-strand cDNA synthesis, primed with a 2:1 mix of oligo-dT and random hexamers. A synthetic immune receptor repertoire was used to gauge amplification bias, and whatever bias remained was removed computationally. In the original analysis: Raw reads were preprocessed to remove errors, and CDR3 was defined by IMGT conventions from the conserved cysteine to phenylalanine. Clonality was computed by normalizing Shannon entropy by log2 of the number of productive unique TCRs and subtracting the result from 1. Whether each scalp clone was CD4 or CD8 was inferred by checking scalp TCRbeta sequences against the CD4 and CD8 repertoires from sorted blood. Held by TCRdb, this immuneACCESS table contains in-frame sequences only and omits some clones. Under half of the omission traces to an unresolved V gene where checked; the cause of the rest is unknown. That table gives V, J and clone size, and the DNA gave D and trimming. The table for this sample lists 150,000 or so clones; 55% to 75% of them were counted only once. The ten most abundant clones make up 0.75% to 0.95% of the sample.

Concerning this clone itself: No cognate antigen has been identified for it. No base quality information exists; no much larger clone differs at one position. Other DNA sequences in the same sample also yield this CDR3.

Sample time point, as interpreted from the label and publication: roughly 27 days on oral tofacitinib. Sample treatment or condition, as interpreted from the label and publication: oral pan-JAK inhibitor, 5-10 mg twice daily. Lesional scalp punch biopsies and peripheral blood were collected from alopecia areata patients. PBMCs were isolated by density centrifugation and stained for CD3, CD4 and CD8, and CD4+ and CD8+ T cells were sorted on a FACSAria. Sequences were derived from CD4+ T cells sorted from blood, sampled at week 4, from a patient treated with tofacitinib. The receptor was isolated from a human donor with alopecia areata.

The DNA sequence follows: TGTGCCTGGAGTGTAGGAGGACCCGGGGCCAACGTCCTGACTTTC. This yields the protein CAWSVGGPGANVLTF. This chain is built from TRBV30 and TRBJ2-6; a tentative D match to TRBD2 spans 5 bases. In the germline V gene (reference sequence), CDR1 corresponds to GTSNPN and CDR2 to SVGIG. V loses 0 bases, J loses 4 bases, and the germline ends lie 10 bases apart. Taken from cysteine to phenylalanine, the CDR3 has 15 residues. Of all the DNA, just the CDR3 is kept, 45 bases in frame from base 1.